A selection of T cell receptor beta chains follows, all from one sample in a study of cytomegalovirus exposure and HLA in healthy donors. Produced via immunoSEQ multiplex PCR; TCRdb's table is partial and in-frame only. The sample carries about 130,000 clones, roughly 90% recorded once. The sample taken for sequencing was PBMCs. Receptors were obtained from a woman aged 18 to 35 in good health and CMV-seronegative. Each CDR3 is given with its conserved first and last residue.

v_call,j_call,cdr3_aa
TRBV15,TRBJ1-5,CATSRATGASNQPQHF
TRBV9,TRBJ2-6,CASSEGIGTGANVLTF
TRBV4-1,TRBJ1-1,CASSQDRQQGTEAFF
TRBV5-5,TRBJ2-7,CASSLGPGGSYEQYF
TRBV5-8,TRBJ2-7,CASSTGTGGNEQYF
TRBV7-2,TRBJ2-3,CASSLSTDTQYF
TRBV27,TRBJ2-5,CASSLEGGRAGTQYF
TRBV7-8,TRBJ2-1,CASSSAPGGLAGHGEQFF
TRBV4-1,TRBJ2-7,CASSQVEWDRRFSYEQYF
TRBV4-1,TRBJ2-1,CASSQANEQFF
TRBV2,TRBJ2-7,CASIWTSGGYEQYF
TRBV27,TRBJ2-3,CASSFGQEGDTQYF
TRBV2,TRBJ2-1,CASSTDRGDYNEQFF
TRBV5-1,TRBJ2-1,CASSLEAGEDEQFF
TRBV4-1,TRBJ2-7,CASSLSGTGVSEQYF
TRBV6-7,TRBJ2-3,CASSTDREGWSSTDTQYF
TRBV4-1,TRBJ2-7,CASSQITSGPPGPPYEQYF
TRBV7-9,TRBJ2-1,CASSLVRGFLENEQFF
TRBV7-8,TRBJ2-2,CASTPGGGRKSGELFF
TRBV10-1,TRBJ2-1,CASSESAGGGAEQFF
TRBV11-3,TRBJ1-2,CASSPRDRAFVGTF
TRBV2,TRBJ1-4,CASKFLSATNEKLFF
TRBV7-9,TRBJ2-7,CASRYAGTGGDEQYF
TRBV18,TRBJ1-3,CASSPLTGQGVHTIYF
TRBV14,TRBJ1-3,CASSIHRGGGNTIYF
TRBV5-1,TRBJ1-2,CASSPPRDEGYGYTF
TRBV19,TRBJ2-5,CASSIAGQGGETQYF
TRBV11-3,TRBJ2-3,CASSYAGSDTQYF
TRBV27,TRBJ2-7,CASSLRAGLAYEQYF
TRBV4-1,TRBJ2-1,CASSLDRAREQFF
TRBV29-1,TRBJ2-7,CSVLTGGLNEQYF
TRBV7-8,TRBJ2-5,CASSLGTGVYQETQYF
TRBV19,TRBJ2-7,CASSINTGGYEQYF
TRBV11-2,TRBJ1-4,CASSWGQGTTNEKLFF
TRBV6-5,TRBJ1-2,CASSLVTGGYGYTF
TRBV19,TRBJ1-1,CASRLDRGNTEAFF
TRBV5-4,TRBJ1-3,CASSRGQGSGNTIYF
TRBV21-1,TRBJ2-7,CASSKDWGGLASTYEQYF
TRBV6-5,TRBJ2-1,CASSFLLSNYNEQFF
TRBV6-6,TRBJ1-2,CASSYSTGGPYGYTF
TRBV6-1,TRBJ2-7,CASSTAGEQYF
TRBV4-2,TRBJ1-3,CASSQAADSGNTIYF
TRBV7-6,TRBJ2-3,CASSLRSGESDTQYF
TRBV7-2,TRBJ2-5,CASSTNPGGVGQETQYF
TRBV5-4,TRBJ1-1,CASSSRTKNTEAFF
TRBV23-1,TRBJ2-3,CASNNFRDGRLDTQYF
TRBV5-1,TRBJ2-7,CASSLDAGTTYEQYF
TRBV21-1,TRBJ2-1,CASSKGQSSYNEQFF
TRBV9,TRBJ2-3,CASSVEASGGTDTQYF
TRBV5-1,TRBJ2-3,CASSYGLAVSTDTQYF
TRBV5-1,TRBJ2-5,CASSHRYRASGETQYF
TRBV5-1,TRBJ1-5,CASSLGTGKSNQPQHF
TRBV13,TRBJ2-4,CASSHRDKNIQYF
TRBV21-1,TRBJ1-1,CASTTGGRDTEAFF
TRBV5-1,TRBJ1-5,CASSFLGQGNQPQHF